These T cell receptor beta chains were read from a single sample in a study of blood T cell repertoires in COVID-19. TCRdb's copy holds only in-frame clones and misses some; the assay was immunoSEQ multiplex PCR. The table shows 95,000 to 150,000 clones, with roughly 85% occurring only once. The sequencing sample was made of peripheral blood. These receptors all come from a man aged 40-55 years with acute or convalescent COVID-19. CDR3s include the opening cysteine and the closing phenylalanine or tryptophan. D genes are given only for firm matches. Some rows have no size entry. The others give once, few or many, or a class for an expanded clone.

v_gene	abundance	len	j_gene	d_gene	CDR3nt	CDR3aa
TRBV5-6	few	13	TRBJ1-1	.	TGTGCCAGCAGCTTGCGGGGGAACACTGAAGCTTTCTTT	CASSLRGNTEAFF
TRBV7-4	.	16	TRBJ1-2	.	TGTGCCAGCAGCTTATCGGGGGGCCAGGGGAAGGCTGGCTACACCTTC	CASSLSGGQGKAGYTF
TRBV24-1	.	15	TRBJ2-3	.	TGTGCCACCCCGATCGCGAGAAACGGCACAGATACGCAGTATTTT	CATPIARNGTDTQYF
TRBV10-1	.	17	TRBJ2-1	TRBD2	TGCGCCAGCAGTGAGTCAGGGCTAGCGGGAGGGCAAGGTGAGCAGTTCTTC	CASSESGLAGGQGEQFF
TRBV19	once	13	TRBJ1-2	.	TGTGCCAGCCGTATTACAGGGTCCTATGGCTACACCTTC	CASRITGSYGYTF
TRBV5-1	.	13	TRBJ2-7	TRBD1	TGCGCCAGCAGATGGGACAGGGAACACGAGCAGTACTTC	CASRWDREHEQYF
TRBV7-9	.	18	TRBJ1-1	.	TGTGCCAGCAGCTTAGAGGAGGGAAGGTGGGCGATGAACACTGAAGCTTTCTTT	CASSLEEGRWAMNTEAFF
TRBV7-9	.	14	TRBJ1-4	.	TGTGCCAGCAGCTTGGGGGACTATAATGAAAAACTGTTTTTT	CASSLGDYNEKLFF
TRBV7-9	.	14	TRBJ1-4	TRBD1	TGTGCCAGCAGCTCCGGACAGGGACCTGAAAAACTGTTTTTT	CASSSGQGPEKLFF
TRBV2	.	13	TRBJ1-2	.	TGTGCCAGCAGTGAGGCGGGGCGGTATGGCTACACCTTC	CASSEAGRYGYTF
TRBV7-6	once	16	TRBJ1-6	TRBD1	TGTGCCAGCAGCTTAGTCCCGGACAGGGCGATTTCACCCCTCCACTTT	CASSLVPDRAISPLHF
TRBV7-2	.	15	TRBJ2-2	.	TGTGCCAGCAGCTTATTGTCAGGGAACACCGGGGAGCTGTTTTTT	CASSLLSGNTGELFF
TRBV5-5	.	14	TRBJ2-1	.	TGTGCCAGCAGCTTGGGGGGCTTAGGCAATGAGCAGTTCTTC	CASSLGGLGNEQFF
TRBV7-9	.	14	TRBJ1-1	TRBD1	TGTGCCAGCAGCTCCCTAGGGACAGCTAGAAATGGTTTCTTT	CASSSLGTARNGFF
TRBV11-2	.	13	TRBJ1-2	.	TGTGCCAGCAGCTTAGCCGGGAACTATGGCTACACCTTC	CASSLAGNYGYTF
TRBV15	.	15	TRBJ2-1	TRBD2	TGTGCCACCAGCAGAGGGGGTAGCGGGAGTAATGAGCAGTTCTTC	CATSRGGSGSNEQFF
TRBV27	.	15	TRBJ1-6	.	TGTGCCAGCAGTCAGAGACAAGACTATAATTCACCCCTCCACTTT	CASSQRQDYNSPLHF
TRBV19	.	13	TRBJ1-1	.	TGTGCCAGTAGTATAGATCGAGGCACTGAAGCTTTCTTT	CASSIDRGTEAFF
TRBV29-1	.	14	TRBJ1-1	.	TGCAGCGTTGAAGACAGGGAGGGAAGCTCTGAAGCTTTCTTT	CSVEDREGSSEAFF
TRBV5-1	.	16	TRBJ1-2	.	TGCGCCAGCAGCTTGGACATAAACCCCGGGACTGGGAGCTACACCTTC	CASSLDINPGTGSYTF
TRBV27	few	15	TRBJ1-5	.	TGTGCCAGCAGTTTATGGCCGCGAGGTCCTCAGCCCCAGCATTTT	CASSLWPRGPQPQHF
TRBV9	.	14	TRBJ1-2	.	TGTGCCAGCAGCGTAAGGCCAGGGGTAGATGGCTACACCTTC	CASSVRPGVDGYTF
TRBV27	.	15	TRBJ1-6	TRBD1	TGTGCCAGCAGTTTCGCAGGGGGCGACCGTTCACCCCTCCACTTT	CASSFAGGDRSPLHF
TRBV6-1	once	17	TRBJ2-3	TRBD1	TGTGCCAGCAGTGGCCAACGGACAGGGTCCAGCACAGATACGCAGTATTTT	CASSGQRTGSSTDTQYF
TRBV5-6	.	18	TRBJ1-1	TRBD1	TGTGCCAGCAGCCTACCGTGGGATAAGGGGGCGGAGAACACTGAAGCTTTCTTT	CASSLPWDKGAENTEAFF
TRBV7-2	.	16	TRBJ1-1	.	TGTGCCAGCAGCTTAGGTTGGGCCATCCCTAACACTGAAGCTTTCTTT	CASSLGWAIPNTEAFF
TRBV4-2	.	13	TRBJ1-2	.	TGTGCCAGCAGCCTCTCGACGGGAGCAGGCTACACCTTC	CASSLSTGAGYTF
TRBV3-1/TRBV3-2	once	12	TRBJ2-3	.	TGTGCCAGCAGCCAAGGACTGGATACGCAGTATTTT	CASSQGLDTQYF
TRBV2	.	13	TRBJ1-1	.	TGTGCCAGCAGCCCGGACAGTGACACTGAAGCTTTCTTT	CASSPDSDTEAFF
TRBV5-6	once	14	TRBJ1-6	TRBD1	TGTGCCAGCAGCCTTAGGACAGGAAGTTCACCCCTCCACTTT	CASSLRTGSSPLHF
TRBV12-1	few	16	TRBJ2-2	.	TGTGCCAGCAGCTTTCGCCCAGGGACTAGGGTCGGGGAGCTGTTTTTT	CASSFRPGTRVGELFF
TRBV5-1	.	16	TRBJ2-1	TRBD2	TGCGCCAGCAGCCTCTACGGGGGGGGATCCTACAATGAGCAGTTCTTC	CASSLYGGGSYNEQFF
TRBV6-2/TRBV6-3	once	19	TRBJ2-7	TRBD2	TGTGCCAGCAGTTACTCTCTAAGGACTAGCGGGGAGGCTGCCTACGAGCAGTACTTC	CASSYSLRTSGEAAYEQYF
TRBV4-2	.	16	TRBJ2-7	TRBD2	TGTGCCAGCAGCCAAGAGCTAGCGGGAGCGCTCTACGAGCAGTACTTC	CASSQELAGALYEQYF
TRBV5-1	once	14	TRBJ2-1	.	TGCGCCAGCAGCCCGGAGGGCTCTAGGTATGAGCAGTTCTTC	CASSPEGSRYEQFF
TRBV9	.	14	TRBJ2-1	TRBD1	TGTGCCAGCAGCTTTTCAGACAGGGCGAATGAGCAGTTCTTC	CASSFSDRANEQFF
TRBV10-1	.	13	TRBJ1-2	TRBD1	TGCGCCAGCAGTCGGGACAGGGTAAATGGCTACACCTTC	CASSRDRVNGYTF
TRBV6-4	.	13	TRBJ1-1	.	TGTGCCAGCAGTGAGGAAAGCGGCACTGAAGCTTTCTTT	CASSEESGTEAFF
TRBV5-1	.	15	TRBJ2-2	.	TGCGCCAGCAGTCGAGAGGGCCCTAACACCGGGGAGCTGTTTTTT	CASSREGPNTGELFF
TRBV15	.	18	TRBJ2-7	.	TGTGCCACCAGCAGAGATGCGATAGGAGATACCCTCGGCTACGAGCAGTACTTC	CATSRDAIGDTLGYEQYF
TRBV21-1	.	14	TRBJ1-2	.	TGTGCCAGCAGCAGCCCGACAGGGGGCTATGGCTACACCTTC	CASSSPTGGYGYTF
TRBV27	.	16	TRBJ1-1	.	TGTGCCAGCAGTTTCGGGGGTTTGGATACGAACACTGAAGCTTTCTTT	CASSFGGLDTNTEAFF
TRBV5-8	.	13	TRBJ2-1	.	TGTGCCAGCAGCTTGGGGCTAGCAGGTGAGCAGTTCTTC	CASSLGLAGEQFF
TRBV19	.	15	TRBJ2-7	.	TGTGCCAGTAGTATAAAGGCTAGCGATATCTACGAGCAGTACTTC	CASSIKASDIYEQYF
TRBV14	.	17	TRBJ2-5	TRBD2	TGTGCCAGCAGCCAAGGGCACAGCGGGGGGGAACAAGAGACCCAGTACTTC	CASSQGHSGGEQETQYF
TRBV11-2	.	13	TRBJ2-2	.	TGTGCCAGCAGCTTTAGCGACACCGGGGAGCTGTTTTTT	CASSFSDTGELFF
TRBV7-9	.	15	TRBJ2-5	TRBD2	TGTGCCAGCAGCCGACTAGCGGGGTACCAAGAGACCCAGTACTTC	CASSRLAGYQETQYF
TRBV15	.	15	TRBJ1-1	.	TGTGCCACCAGCAGAGATGGTGACAGAAACACTGAAGCTTTCTTT	CATSRDGDRNTEAFF
TRBV5-1	.	19	TRBJ2-7	TRBD2	TGCGCCAGCAGCCCCAGGCCCCCAGCGGGGGGGCCTAGGATCTACGAGCAGTACTTC	CASSPRPPAGGPRIYEQYF
TRBV3-1/TRBV3-2	.	16	TRBJ2-1	TRBD1	TGTGCCAGCAGCCCGGAAGGGACAGGGCGAAGGAATGAGCAGTTCTTC	CASSPEGTGRRNEQFF
TRBV7-9	once	14	TRBJ2-3	.	TGTGCCAGCAGCTTGAGGCCAGATTCAGATACGCAGTATTTT	CASSLRPDSDTQYF
TRBV9	.	15	TRBJ1-6	TRBD1	TGTGCCAGCAGCTCATCCGGGACAGAGAATTCACCCCTCCACTTT	CASSSSGTENSPLHF
TRBV6-5	.	14	TRBJ2-3	.	TGTGCCAGCAGCGGGGTGACTCGGACAGATACGCAGTATTTT	CASSGVTRTDTQYF
TRBV6-1	.	16	TRBJ1-5	.	TGTGCCAGCAGTGAAACCTTAGGACACGGGAGTCAGCCCCAGCATTTT	CASSETLGHGSQPQHF
TRBV24-1	.	13	TRBJ2-3	.	TGTGCCACCAGTGAGGCGGGGACAGATACGCAGTATTTT	CATSEAGTDTQYF
TRBV30	.	14	TRBJ1-4	TRBD1	TGTGCCTGGAGTGTAGAGGGGGCAAGGGAAAAACTGTTTTTT	CAWSVEGAREKLFF
TRBV4-3	.	13	TRBJ2-1	.	TGCGCCAGCAGCCAAGATACGGACAGCGAACGGTTCTTC	CASSQDTDSERFF
TRBV6-5	.	13	TRBJ2-2	.	TGTGCCAGCACAAGAGGGGGCACCGGGGAGCTGTTTTTT	CASTRGGTGELFF
TRBV5-4	.	16	TRBJ2-3	.	TGTGCCAGCAGCTTGTTTCGAGTAGGGGGCACAGATACGCAGTATTTT	CASSLFRVGGTDTQYF